This record looks at one TCR beta chain sequence and its context. There are 14 residues in the CDR3. Germline loops: CDR1 MNHNY, CDR2 SVGAGI (reference sequence). After removal of 6 bases from V and 4 bases from J, the junction contained 8 bases not matched to a gene. Sequenced by immunoSEQ multiplex PCR; TCRdb stores in-frame clones only, minus some. The sample has approximately 84,000 clones; around 90% are singletons. These data are taken from a study of PD-1 blockade in classical Hodgkin lymphoma. Exposure to brentuximab vedotin varied, and each patient had relapsed following autologous stem cell transplantation.

The sequence was obtained from a human donor with classical Hodgkin lymphoma. V is TRBV6-6 and J is TRBJ1-2, with 7 bases matching TRBD1. This sample comprised peripheral blood mononuclear cells (PBMCs), obtained at baseline. The CDR3 loop is CASSGGQTFYGYTF. CDR3 bases: TGTGCCAGCAGCGGGGGACAGACCTTCTATGGCTACACCTTC.